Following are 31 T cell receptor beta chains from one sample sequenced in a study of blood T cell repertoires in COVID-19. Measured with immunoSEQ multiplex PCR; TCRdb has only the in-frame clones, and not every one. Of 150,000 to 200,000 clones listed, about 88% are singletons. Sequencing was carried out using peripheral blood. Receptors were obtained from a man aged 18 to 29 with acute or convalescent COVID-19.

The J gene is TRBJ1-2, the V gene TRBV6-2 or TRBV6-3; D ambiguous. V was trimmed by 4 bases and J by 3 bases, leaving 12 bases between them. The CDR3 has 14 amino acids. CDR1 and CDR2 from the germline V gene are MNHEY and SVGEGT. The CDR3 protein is CASSSAGLDYGYTF. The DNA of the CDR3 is TGTGCCAGCAGTTCGGCAGGACTTGACTATGGCTACACCTTC.

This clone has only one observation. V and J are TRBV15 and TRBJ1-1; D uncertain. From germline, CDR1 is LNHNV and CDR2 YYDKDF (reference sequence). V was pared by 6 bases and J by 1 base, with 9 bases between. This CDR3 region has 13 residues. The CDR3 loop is CATSGGWNTEAFF. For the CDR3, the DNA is TGTGCCACCAGTGGCGGGTGGAACACTGAAGCTTTCTTT.

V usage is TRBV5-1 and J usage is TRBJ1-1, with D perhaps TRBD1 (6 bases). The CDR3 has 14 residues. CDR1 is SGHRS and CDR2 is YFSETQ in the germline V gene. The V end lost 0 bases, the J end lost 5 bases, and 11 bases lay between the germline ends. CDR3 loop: CASSLAGQNTEAFF. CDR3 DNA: TGCGCCAGCAGCTTGGCCGGACAGAATACTGAAGCTTTCTTT.

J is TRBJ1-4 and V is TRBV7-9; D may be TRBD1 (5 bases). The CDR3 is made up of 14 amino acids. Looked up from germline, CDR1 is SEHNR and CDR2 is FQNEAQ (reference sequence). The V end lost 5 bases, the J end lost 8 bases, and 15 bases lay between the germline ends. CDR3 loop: CASSHRGVGEKLFF. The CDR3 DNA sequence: TGTGCCAGCAGCCATCGGGGGGTTGGGGAAAAACTGTTTTTT.

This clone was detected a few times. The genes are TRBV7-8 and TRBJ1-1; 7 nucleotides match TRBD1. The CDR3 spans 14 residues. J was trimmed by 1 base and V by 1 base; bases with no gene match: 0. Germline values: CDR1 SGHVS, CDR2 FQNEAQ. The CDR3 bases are TGTGCCAGCAGCTTAGGGGACAGGAACACTGAAGCTTTCTTT. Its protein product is CASSLGDRNTEAFF.

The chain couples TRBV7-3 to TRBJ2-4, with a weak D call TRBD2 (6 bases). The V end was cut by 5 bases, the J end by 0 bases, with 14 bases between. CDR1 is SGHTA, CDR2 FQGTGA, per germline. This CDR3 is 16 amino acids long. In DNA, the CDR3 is TGTGCCAGCAGCCCCGGGGGAGCCCTAGCCAAAAACATTCAGTACTTC. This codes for CASSPGGALAKNIQYF.

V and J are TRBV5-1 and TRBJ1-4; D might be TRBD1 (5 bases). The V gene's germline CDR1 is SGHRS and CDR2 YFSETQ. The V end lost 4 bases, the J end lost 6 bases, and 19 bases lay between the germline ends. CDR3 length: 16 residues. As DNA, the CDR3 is TGCGCCAGCAGCGAAAATACAGGAGGGGTATATGAAAAACTGTTTTTT. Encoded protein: CASSENTGGVYEKLFF.

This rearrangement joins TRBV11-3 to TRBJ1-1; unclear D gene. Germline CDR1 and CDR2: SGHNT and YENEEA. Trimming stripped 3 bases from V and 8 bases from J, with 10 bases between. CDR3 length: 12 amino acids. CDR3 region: CASSLGTAEAFF. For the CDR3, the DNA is TGTGCCAGCAGCTTGGGTACAGCAGAAGCTTTCTTT.

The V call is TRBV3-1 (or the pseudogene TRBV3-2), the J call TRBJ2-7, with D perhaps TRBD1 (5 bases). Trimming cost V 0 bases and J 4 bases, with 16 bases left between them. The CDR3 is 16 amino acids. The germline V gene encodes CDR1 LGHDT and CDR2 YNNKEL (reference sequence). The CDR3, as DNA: TGTGCCAGCAGCCAAGAAAAGGGGCGCCTAGGGTACGAGCAGTACTTC. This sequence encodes CASSQEKGRLGYEQYF.

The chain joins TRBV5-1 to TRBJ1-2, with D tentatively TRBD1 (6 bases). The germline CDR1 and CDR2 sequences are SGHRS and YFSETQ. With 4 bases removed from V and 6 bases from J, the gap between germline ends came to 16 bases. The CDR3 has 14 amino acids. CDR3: CASSPVGGGNGYTF. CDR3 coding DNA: TGCGCCAGCAGCCCAGTGGGGGGGGGCAATGGCTACACCTTC.

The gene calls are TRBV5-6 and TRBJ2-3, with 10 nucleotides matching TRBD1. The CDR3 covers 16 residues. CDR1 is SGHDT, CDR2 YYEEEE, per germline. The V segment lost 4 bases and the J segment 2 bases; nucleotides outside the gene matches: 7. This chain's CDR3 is CASSKDRGRTTDTQYF. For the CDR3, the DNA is TGTGCCAGCAGCAAAGACAGGGGGCGCACCACAGATACGCAGTATTTT.

The DNA for the CDR3 is TGTGCCACCACCCCTTCAGGGGTTACTAACTATGGCTACACCTTC. Translating it yields CATTPSGVTNYGYTF. This chain links TRBV19 with TRBJ1-2; D perhaps matches TRBD1 (6 bases). V shed 10 bases and J shed 0 bases, with 18 bases lying between them. The CDR3 extends over 15 amino acids. CDR1 and CDR2 (germline): LNHDA, SQIVND (reference sequence). Complete variable domain (other parts from reference TRBV19 and TRBJ1-2): DGGITQSPKYLFRKEGQNVTLSCEQNLNHDAMYWYRQDPGQGLRLIYYSQIVNDFQKGDIAEGYSVSREKKESFPLTVTSAQKNPTAFYLCATTPSGVTNYGYTFGSGTRLTVV.

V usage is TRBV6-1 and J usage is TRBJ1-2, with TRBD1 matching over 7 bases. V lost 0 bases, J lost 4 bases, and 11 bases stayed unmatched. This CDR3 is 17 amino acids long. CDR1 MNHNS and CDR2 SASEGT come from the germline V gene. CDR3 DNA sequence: TGTGCCAGCAGTGAAGCGCTTCCGGGACAGCATTTCTATGGCTACACCTTC. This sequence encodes CASSEALPGQHFYGYTF.

In DNA, the CDR3 is TGTGCCAGCAGTTTAAAGACTTTTTTTAACACCGGGGAGCTGTTTTTT. It yields the protein CASSLKTFFNTGELFF. The rearrangement links TRBV28 to TRBJ2-2; D gene uncertain. Trimming stripped 2 bases from V and 2 bases from J, with 12 bases between. Per germline, CDR1 MDHEN and CDR2 SYDVKM. The CDR3 length is 16 residues.

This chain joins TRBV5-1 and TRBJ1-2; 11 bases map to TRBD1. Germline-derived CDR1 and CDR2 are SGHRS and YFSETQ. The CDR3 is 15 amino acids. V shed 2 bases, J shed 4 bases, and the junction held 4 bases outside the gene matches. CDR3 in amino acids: CASSLAGTGGYGYTF. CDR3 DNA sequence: TGCGCCAGCAGCTTAGCCGGGACAGGGGGCTATGGCTACACCTTC. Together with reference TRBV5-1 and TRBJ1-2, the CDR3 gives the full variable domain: KAGVTQTPRYLIKTRGQQVTLSCSPISGHRSVSWYQQTPGQGLQFLFEYFSETQRNKGNFPGRFSGRQFSNSRSEMNVSTLELGDSALYLCASSLAGTGGYGYTFGSGTRLTVV.

CDR3 in amino acids: CASRGGGSGNTIYF. CDR3 DNA: TGTGCCAGCAGGGGAGGGGGCTCTGGAAACACCATATATTTT. This chain links TRBV6-5 with TRBJ1-3, with D maybe TRBD1 (6 bases). The V gene lost 6 bases and the J gene lost 0 bases, with 9 bases spanning the gap. Germline V gene lookup returns CDR1 MNHEY and CDR2 SVGAGI. There are 14 residues in the CDR3.

The CDR3 DNA is TGTGCTAGTGGTATCTCTAGCGGGGGGCCACTATATGAGCAGTTCTTC. This encodes CASGISSGGPLYEQFF. The V and J genes are TRBV12-5 and TRBJ2-1; TRBD2 agrees at 11 bases. V shed 5 bases, J shed 8 bases, and the junction held 11 bases outside the gene matches. Germline V gives CDR1 LGHNT, CDR2 FRNRAP. The CDR3 has 16 amino acids.

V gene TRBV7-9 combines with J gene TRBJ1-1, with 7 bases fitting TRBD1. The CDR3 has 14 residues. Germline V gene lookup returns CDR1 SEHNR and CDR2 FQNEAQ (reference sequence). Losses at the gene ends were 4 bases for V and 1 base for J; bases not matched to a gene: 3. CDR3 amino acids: CASSSTGANTEAFF. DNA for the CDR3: TGTGCCAGCAGCTCCACAGGGGCGAACACTGAAGCTTTCTTT.

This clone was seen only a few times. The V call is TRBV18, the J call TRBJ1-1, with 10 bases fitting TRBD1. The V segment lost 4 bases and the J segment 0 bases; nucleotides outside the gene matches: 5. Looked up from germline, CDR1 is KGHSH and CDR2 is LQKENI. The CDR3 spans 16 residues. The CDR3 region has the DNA TGTGCCAGCTCACTATCGACAGGGGGCCTGAACACTGAAGCTTTCTTT. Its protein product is CASSLSTGGLNTEAFF.

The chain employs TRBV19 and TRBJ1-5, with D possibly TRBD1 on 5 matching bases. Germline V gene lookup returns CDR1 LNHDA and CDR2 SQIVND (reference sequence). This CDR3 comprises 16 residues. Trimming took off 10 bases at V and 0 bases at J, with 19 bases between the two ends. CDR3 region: CATCFSPQDSNQPQHF. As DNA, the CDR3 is TGTGCCACTTGTTTTTCCCCACAGGATAGCAATCAGCCCCAGCATTTT.

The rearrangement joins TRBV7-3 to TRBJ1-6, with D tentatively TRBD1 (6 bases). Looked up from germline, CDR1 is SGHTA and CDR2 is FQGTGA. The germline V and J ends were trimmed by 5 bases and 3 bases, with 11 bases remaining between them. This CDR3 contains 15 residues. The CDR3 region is CASSPGHNYNSPLHF. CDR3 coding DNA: TGTGCCAGCAGCCCGGGACACAACTATAATTCACCCCTCCACTTT. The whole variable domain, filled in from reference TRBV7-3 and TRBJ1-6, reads GAGVSQTPSNKVTEKGKYVELRCDPISGHTALYWYRQSLGQGPEFLIYFQGTGAADDSGLPNDRFFAVRPEGSVSTLKIQRTERGDSAVYLCASSPGHNYNSPLHFGNGTRLTVT.

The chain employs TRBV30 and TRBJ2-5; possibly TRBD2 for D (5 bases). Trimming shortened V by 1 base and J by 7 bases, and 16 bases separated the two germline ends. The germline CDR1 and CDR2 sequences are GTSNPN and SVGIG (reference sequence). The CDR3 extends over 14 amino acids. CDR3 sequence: CAWSATDFLGTQYF. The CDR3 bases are TGTGCCTGGAGTGCCACGGACTTCTTGGGGACCCAGTACTTC.

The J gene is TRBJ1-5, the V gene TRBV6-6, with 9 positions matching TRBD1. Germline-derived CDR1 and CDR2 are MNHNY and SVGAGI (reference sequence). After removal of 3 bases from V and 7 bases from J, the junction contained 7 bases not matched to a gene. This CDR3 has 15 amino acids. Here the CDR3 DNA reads TGTGCCAGCAGTTATGGGACAGGGAATGCGCAGCCCCAGCATTTT. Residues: CASSYGTGNAQPQHF.

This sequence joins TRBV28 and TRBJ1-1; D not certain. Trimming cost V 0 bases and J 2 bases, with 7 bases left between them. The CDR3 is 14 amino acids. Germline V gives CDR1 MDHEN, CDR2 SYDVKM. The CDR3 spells CASSLWRDNTEAFF. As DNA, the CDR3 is TGTGCCAGCAGTTTATGGAGGGATAACACTGAAGCTTTCTTT.

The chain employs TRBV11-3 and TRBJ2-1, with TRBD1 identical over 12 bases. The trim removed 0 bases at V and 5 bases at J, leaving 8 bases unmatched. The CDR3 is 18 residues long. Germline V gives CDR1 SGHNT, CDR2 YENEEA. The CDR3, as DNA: TGTGCCAGCAGCTTAGATTTAGTGGGACAGGGGGCGAACAATGAGCAGTTCTTC. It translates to CASSLDLVGQGANNEQFF.

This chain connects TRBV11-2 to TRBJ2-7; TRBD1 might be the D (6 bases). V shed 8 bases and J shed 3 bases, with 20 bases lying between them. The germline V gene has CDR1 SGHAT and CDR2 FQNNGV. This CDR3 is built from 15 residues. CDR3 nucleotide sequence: TGTGCCAGCCGCTCGTTAAGGGACAAACACTACGAGCAGTACTTC. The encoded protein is CASRSLRDKHYEQYF.

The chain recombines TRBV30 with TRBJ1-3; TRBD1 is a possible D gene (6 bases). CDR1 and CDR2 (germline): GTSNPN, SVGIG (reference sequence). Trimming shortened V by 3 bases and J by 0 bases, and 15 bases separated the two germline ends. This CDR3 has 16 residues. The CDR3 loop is CAWSRAGVNSGNTIYF. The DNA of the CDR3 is TGTGCCTGGAGCAGAGCAGGGGTAAACTCTGGAAACACCATATATTTT.

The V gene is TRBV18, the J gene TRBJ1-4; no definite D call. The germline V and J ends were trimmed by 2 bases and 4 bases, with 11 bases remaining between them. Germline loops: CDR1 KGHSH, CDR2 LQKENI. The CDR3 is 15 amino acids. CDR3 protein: CASSPYVGDNEKLFF. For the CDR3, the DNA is TGTGCCAGCTCACCATATGTGGGAGATAATGAAAAACTGTTTTTT.

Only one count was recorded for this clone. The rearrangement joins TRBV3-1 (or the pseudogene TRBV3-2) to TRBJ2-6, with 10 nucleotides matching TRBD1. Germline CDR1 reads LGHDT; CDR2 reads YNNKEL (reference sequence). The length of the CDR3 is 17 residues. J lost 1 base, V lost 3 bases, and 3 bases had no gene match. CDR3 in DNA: TGTGCCAGCAGCCATCGACAGGGGGCGTCTGGGGCCAACGTCCTGACTTTC. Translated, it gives CASSHRQGASGANVLTF.

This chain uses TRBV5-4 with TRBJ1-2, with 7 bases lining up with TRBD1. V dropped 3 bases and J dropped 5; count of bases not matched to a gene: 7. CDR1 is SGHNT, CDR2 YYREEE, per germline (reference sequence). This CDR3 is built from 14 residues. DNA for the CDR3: TGTGCCAGCAGCTCCTACGACAGGGTTTATGGCTACACCTTC. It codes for CASSSYDRVYGYTF.

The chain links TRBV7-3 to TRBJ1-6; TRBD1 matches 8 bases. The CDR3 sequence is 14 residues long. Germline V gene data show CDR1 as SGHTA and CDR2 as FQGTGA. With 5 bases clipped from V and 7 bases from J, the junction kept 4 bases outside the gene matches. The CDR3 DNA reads TGTGCCAGCAGCGTGGGACAGGAGAATTCACCCCTCCACTTT. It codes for CASSVGQENSPLHF.